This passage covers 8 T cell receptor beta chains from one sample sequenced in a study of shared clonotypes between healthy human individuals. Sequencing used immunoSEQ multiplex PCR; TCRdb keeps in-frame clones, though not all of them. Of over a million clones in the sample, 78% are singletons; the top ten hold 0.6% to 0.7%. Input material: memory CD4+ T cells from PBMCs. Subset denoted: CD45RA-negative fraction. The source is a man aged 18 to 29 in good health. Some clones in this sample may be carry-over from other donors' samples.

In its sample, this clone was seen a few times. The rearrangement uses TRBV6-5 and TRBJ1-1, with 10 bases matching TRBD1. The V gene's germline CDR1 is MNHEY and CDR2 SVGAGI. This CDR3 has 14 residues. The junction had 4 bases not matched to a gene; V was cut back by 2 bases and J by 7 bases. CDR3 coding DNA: TGTGCCAGCAGTTACCGACAGGGGGCGGGTGAAGCTTTCTTT. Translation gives CASSYRQGAGEAFF.

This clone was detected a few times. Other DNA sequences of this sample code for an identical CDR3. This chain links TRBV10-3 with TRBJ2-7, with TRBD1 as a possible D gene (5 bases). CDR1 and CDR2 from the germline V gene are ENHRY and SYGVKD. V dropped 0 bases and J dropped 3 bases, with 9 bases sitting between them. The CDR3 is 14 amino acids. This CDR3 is CAISESGRDYEQYF. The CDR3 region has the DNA TGTGCCATCAGTGAGTCAGGCAGGGACTACGAGCAGTACTTC.

The CDR3 coding sequence is TGTGCCAGCAGCGTAACCGGGACATCATCTGGGGGCTACACCTTC. Translated: CASSVTGTSSGGYTF. The chain uses TRBV7-2 and TRBJ1-2, with D possibly being TRBD1 (6 bases). Germline assignment: CDR1 SGHTA and CDR2 FQGNSA. V lost 5 bases and J 8 bases, leaving 21 bases between the germline ends. This CDR3 is 15 amino acids long.

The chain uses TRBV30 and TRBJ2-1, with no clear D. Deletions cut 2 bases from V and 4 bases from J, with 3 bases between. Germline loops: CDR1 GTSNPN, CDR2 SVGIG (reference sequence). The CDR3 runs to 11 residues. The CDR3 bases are TGTGCCTGGAGTCCGTACAATGAGCAGTTCTTC. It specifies CAWSPYNEQFF.

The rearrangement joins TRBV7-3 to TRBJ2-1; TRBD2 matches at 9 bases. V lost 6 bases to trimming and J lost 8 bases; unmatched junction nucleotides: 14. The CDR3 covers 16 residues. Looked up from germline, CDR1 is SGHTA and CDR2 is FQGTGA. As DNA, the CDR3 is TGTGCCAGCAGTACCGCCTTTAGCGGGAGCGGCGATGAGCAGTTCTTC. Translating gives CASSTAFSGSGDEQFF.

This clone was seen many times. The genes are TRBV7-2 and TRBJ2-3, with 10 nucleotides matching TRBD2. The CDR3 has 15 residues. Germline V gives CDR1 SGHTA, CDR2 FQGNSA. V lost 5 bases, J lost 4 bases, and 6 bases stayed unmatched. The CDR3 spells CASSRAGGRADTQYF. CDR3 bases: TGTGCCAGCAGCCGAGCGGGAGGGCGGGCAGATACGCAGTATTTT.

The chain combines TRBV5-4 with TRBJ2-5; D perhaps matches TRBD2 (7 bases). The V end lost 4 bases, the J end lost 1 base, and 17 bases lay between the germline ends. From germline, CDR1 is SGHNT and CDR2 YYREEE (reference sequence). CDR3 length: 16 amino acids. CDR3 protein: CASSPRGGQGQETQYF. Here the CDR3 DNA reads TGTGCCAGCAGCCCAAGGGGGGGGCAGGGCCAAGAGACCCAGTACTTC.

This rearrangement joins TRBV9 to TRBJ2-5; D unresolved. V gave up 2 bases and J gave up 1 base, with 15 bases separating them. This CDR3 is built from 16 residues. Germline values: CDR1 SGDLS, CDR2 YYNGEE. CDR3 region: CASSVRSNSPQETQYF. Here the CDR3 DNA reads TGTGCCAGCAGCGTGCGCAGCAACTCGCCCCAAGAGACCCAGTACTTC.